The sequence of this T cell receptor (beta chain) was determined in a study of T cell changes during pregnancy in multiple sclerosis. Germline-derived CDR1 and CDR2 are SGHVS and FNYEAQ. CDR3 length equals 15 residues. Trimming cost V 5 bases and J 3 bases, with 16 bases left between them. Assay: immunoSEQ multiplex PCR; the TCRdb copy retains only in-frame clones and omits some. The repertoire holds about 59,000 clones, with approximately 94% as singletons. The V and J genes are TRBV7-6 and TRBJ1-2; D is unresolved. The receptor was derived from a female donor with multiple sclerosis, enrolled in a pregnancy study. The sequences come from CD8+ T cells from peripheral blood mononuclear cells, collected after pregnancy. CDR3 sequence reads: CASSPSGEGDYGYTF. As DNA, the CDR3 is TGTGCCAGCAGCCCTAGCGGGGAGGGAGACTATGGCTACACCTTC.